Presented here are 30 T cell receptor beta chains from one specimen sequenced in a study of T-cell memory formation after mild COVID-19. TCRdb reanalysed the 5' RACE reads using MiXCR and keeps one entry per CDR3 protein. This sample has some 490,000 distinct CDR3 sequences; approximately 18% occur once, and the top ten carry approximately 13%. The sequencing sample was made of PBMCs or a T cell subset sorted from them (not recorded which). The receptor set was obtained from an adult woman who had mild COVID-19 (a few samples of this study predate the infection). Cell type and time point are not known.

This clonotype was observed a few times. The chain couples TRBV7-2 to TRBJ2-7, with 9 bases lining up with TRBD1. The length of the CDR3 is 13 residues. The J segment lost 7 bases and the V segment lost 3 bases, leaving 4 bases of the junction unmatched. The germline gives CDR1 SGHTA, CDR2 FQGNSA. In DNA, the CDR3 is TGTGCCAGCAGCTTTACAGGGGGCGGGGAGCAGTACTTC. Protein product: CASSFTGGGEQYF.

This clonotype was observed at least ten times. V is TRBV12-3 or TRBV12-4 and J is TRBJ2-1, with 10 bases lining up with TRBD1. With 4 bases clipped from V and 5 bases from J, the junction kept 11 bases outside the gene matches. There are 17 residues in the CDR3. CDR3 protein: CASSSKGQGVRDNEQFF. The CDR3 DNA sequence: TGTGCCAGCAGTTCCAAAGGACAGGGGGTAAGGGACAATGAGCAGTTCTTC.

This clonotype was counted a few times. The gene calls are TRBV29-1 and TRBJ2-3, with D hard to call. V was clipped by 5 bases and J by 0 bases, with 6 bases between them. The germline gives CDR1 SQVTM, CDR2 ANQGSEA. This CDR3 has 12 amino acids. The CDR3, as DNA: TGCAGCGTTAGGGATAGCACAGATACGCAGTATTTT. The encoded protein is CSVRDSTDTQYF.

This clonotype showed up just a few times. The V and J genes are TRBV14 and TRBJ2-3; 15 nucleotides align to TRBD2. Germline V gene sequence: CDR1 SGHDN, CDR2 FVKESK. The CDR3 is made up of 16 amino acids. The V segment lost 5 bases and the J segment 5 bases; nucleotides outside the gene matches: 5. This chain's CDR3 is CASSNWTSGRGDTQYF. The DNA of the CDR3 is TGTGCCAGCAGCAATTGGACTAGCGGGAGGGGAGATACGCAGTATTTT.

This clonotype was counted a few times. The chain uses TRBV5-6 and TRBJ2-2; no reliable D call. The V gene lost 4 bases and the J gene lost 6 bases, with 16 bases spanning the gap. Germline V gene sequence: CDR1 SGHDT, CDR2 YYEEEE. The CDR3 runs 15 residues. This CDR3 is CASSLRTSLAGELFF. CDR3 in DNA: TGTGCCAGCAGCCTCCGGACGAGTTTAGCCGGGGAGCTGTTTTTT.

In DNA form, the CDR3 reads TGTGCCACCAGCTTATCGGGGTCCCAGGGAAGGGATGGCAGCTCCTACGAGCAGTACTTC. Its protein is CATSLSGSQGRDGSSYEQYF. The chain links TRBV15 to TRBJ2-7; perhaps D is TRBD1 or TRBD2 (5 bases each). Trimming took off 5 bases at V and 0 bases at J, with 29 bases between the two ends. The CDR3 totals 20 residues. CDR1 LNHNV and CDR2 YYDKDF come from the germline V gene (reference sequence).

This clonotype appeared many times. The V and J genes are TRBV7-9 and TRBJ1-2, with 11 bases fitting TRBD1. Germline CDR1 is SEHNR and CDR2 is FQNEAQ (reference sequence). V shed 4 bases and J 6 bases; nucleotides not matched to a gene: 4. The CDR3 length is 14 residues. The DNA of the CDR3 is TGTGCCAGCAGCTCGCAGGGACAGGGGGATGGCTACACCTTC. Protein: CASSSQGQGDGYTF.

This clonotype was recorded a few times. The CDR3 DNA reads TGCGCCAGCAGCTTGAATCTGGCTCTGAACACTGAAGCTTTCTTT. Its protein product is CASSLNLALNTEAFF. V is TRBV5-1 and J is TRBJ1-1; D is unresolved. V lost 1 base and J lost 0, with 10 bases in between. Germline CDR1 and CDR2: SGHRS and YFSETQ. The CDR3 has 15 residues.

This clonotype was counted between two and nine times. The rearrangement links TRBV6-2 or TRBV6-3 to TRBJ1-5, with unresolved D. Germline V gives CDR1 MNHEY, CDR2 SVGEGT. Trimming took off 11 bases at V and 7 bases at J, with 3 bases between the two ends. CDR3 length: 8 residues. CDR3 nucleotide sequence: TGTGCCCCGCAGCCCCAGCATTTT. It is translated as CAPQPQHF.

This clonotype came up a few times. The V gene is TRBV5-1, the J gene TRBJ2-7; TRBD1 might be the D (5 bases). V was trimmed by 3 bases and J by 6 bases, leaving 16 bases between them. The CDR3 has 14 amino acids. Looked up from germline, CDR1 is SGHRS and CDR2 is YFSETQ. The CDR3 DNA is TGCGCCAGCAGCTCGAGTCCGCAGGGATCCGAGCAGTACTTC. Residues: CASSSSPQGSEQYF.

This rearrangement joins TRBV7-2 to TRBJ1-2; no definite D call. The CDR3 spans 11 residues. Germline V gene lookup returns CDR1 SGHTA and CDR2 FQGNSA. V was shortened by 5 bases and J by 9 bases, with 10 bases between the two germline ends. This CDR3 reads CASSPKLSYTF. The CDR3 DNA follows: TGTGCCAGCAGCCCGAAACTGAGCTACACCTTC. The full variable domain, completed using reference TRBV7-2 and TRBJ1-2, is GAGVSQSPSNKVTEKGKDVELRCDPISGHTALYWYRQSLGQGLEFLIYFQGNSAPDKSGLPSDRFSAERTGGSVSTLTIQRTQQEDSAVYLCASSPKLSYTFGSGTRLTVV.

The rearrangement links TRBV4-1 to TRBJ2-2; D remains unclear. Germline assignment: CDR1 MGHRA and CDR2 YSYEKL. V lost 1 base, J lost 3 bases, and 9 bases lay in between. The CDR3 is 15 residues long. CDR3 sequence reads: CASSQGDTDTGELFF. The CDR3 DNA is TGCGCCAGCAGCCAAGGAGACACCGACACCGGGGAGCTGTTTTTT.

This clonotype has only a few counts. The V gene is TRBV20-1, the J gene TRBJ2-7; 7 positions match TRBD2. Trimming cost V 0 bases and J 3 bases; bases outside gene matches: 5. The germline CDR1 and CDR2 sequences are DFQATT and SNEGSKA (reference sequence). This CDR3 is built from 14 residues. The CDR3 DNA reads TGCAGTGCTAGAGAGGGCGGGAGTCTCTACGAGCAGTACTTC. Its protein product is CSAREGGSLYEQYF.

The V and J genes are TRBV5-1 and TRBJ1-2, with 10 bases that match TRBD1. J lost 8 bases, V lost 2 bases, and 9 bases had no gene match. This CDR3 spans 15 amino acids. Per germline, CDR1 SGHRS and CDR2 YFSETQ. CDR3 nucleotide sequence: TGCGCCAGCAGCTTCCAACCGGGACAGGGGAGCGGCTACACCTTC. This encodes CASSFQPGQGSGYTF.

This clonotype was observed a handful of times. The V call is TRBV7-2, the J call TRBJ2-1; a weak D match, TRBD2 (6 bases). Germline CDR1 and CDR2: SGHTA and FQGNSA. The CDR3 is 13 residues long. The V and J ends lost 11 bases and 3 bases respectively, with 14 bases between them. CDR3 loop: CASAGLNYNEQFF. CDR3 nucleotide sequence: TGTGCCTCGGCGGGGCTGAACTACAATGAGCAGTTCTTC.

This clonotype was observed a handful of times. This chain connects TRBV4-3 to TRBJ2-2, with a possible D match to TRBD2 (6 bases). V gave up 4 bases and J gave up 5 bases, with 17 bases separating them. The germline gives CDR1 LGHNA, CDR2 YSLEER. The CDR3 runs to 16 residues. The CDR3 protein is CASSPMGSEGTGELFF. The DNA of the CDR3 is TGCGCCAGCAGCCCAATGGGGTCGGAGGGGACCGGGGAGCTGTTTTTT.

This clonotype was counted between two and nine times. J is TRBJ1-2 and V is TRBV29-1; possibly TRBD1 for D (5 bases). Germline assignment: CDR1 SQVTM and CDR2 ANQGSEA. The CDR3 has 11 amino acids. The CDR3 sequence: CSVGQNYGYTF. As DNA, the CDR3 is TGCAGTGTGGGGCAGAACTATGGCTACACCTTC.

V usage is TRBV7-9 and J usage is TRBJ1-1; the match to TRBD1 covers 7 bases. CDR1 is SEHNR and CDR2 is FQNEAQ in the germline V gene (reference sequence). The junction had 8 bases not matched to a gene; V was cut back by 5 bases and J by 5 bases. The length of the CDR3 is 14 residues. CDR3 sequence (DNA): TGTGCCAGCAGCGGGGAGGGGGCGTTTACTGAAGCTTTCTTT. It yields the protein CASSGEGAFTEAFF.

The rearrangement uses TRBV4-2 and TRBJ2-1; TRBD2 matches at 11 bases. V shed 0 bases and J 6 bases; nucleotides not matched to a gene: 7. The CDR3 contains 17 residues. Germline V CDR1 and CDR2: LGHNA, YNFKEQ. CDR3 sequence: CASSQDLSGRAGNEQFF. The CDR3 DNA follows: TGTGCCAGCAGCCAAGACCTTAGCGGGAGGGCCGGCAATGAGCAGTTCTTC.

The chain uses TRBV7-6 and TRBJ1-5, with a possible D match to TRBD1 (5 bases). Trimming removed 0 bases at V and 10 bases at J, with 7 bases between. The CDR3 length is 12 residues. Germline CDR1 and CDR2: SGHVS and FNYEAQ. The CDR3 loop reads CASSLAGGPQHF. The CDR3, as DNA: TGTGCCAGCAGCTTAGCGGGGGGACCCCAGCATTTT.

This clonotype occurred a few times. The chain has TRBV7-6 and TRBJ2-5, with D possibly being TRBD1 (6 bases). Germline CDR1 is SGHVS and CDR2 is FNYEAQ. V shed 7 bases and J shed 4 bases, with 19 bases lying between them. This CDR3 has 15 residues. DNA of the CDR3: TGTGCCAGCACCTTGGGGGCCGGTTTAGTAGAGACCCAGTACTTC. Its protein is CASTLGAGLVETQYF.

This clonotype was observed at least ten times. This chain uses TRBV4-1 with TRBJ2-3, with 12 bases fitting TRBD2. There are 16 residues in the CDR3. Trimming cost V 4 bases and J 6 bases; bases outside gene matches: 8. In germline, CDR1 is MGHRA, CDR2 YSYEKL. The CDR3 protein is CASSLSSGGAEDTQYF. The CDR3 coding sequence is TGCGCCAGCAGCCTTTCTAGCGGGGGGGCGGAGGATACGCAGTATTTT.

The rearrangement uses TRBV11-2 and TRBJ2-7, with D perhaps matching TRBD1 (6 bases). The CDR3 runs to 15 residues. The V and J ends lost 6 bases and 7 bases respectively, with 22 bases between them. From germline, CDR1 is SGHAT and CDR2 FQNNGV. The CDR3 spells CASSLLAGTSLEQYF. The CDR3 DNA follows: TGTGCCAGCAGTTTACTTGCCGGGACATCCTTAGAGCAGTACTTC.

V gene TRBV7-2 combines with J gene TRBJ2-2; D unclear. The CDR3 is made up of 11 amino acids. Germline assignment: CDR1 SGHTA and CDR2 FQGNSA. Trimming took off 3 bases at V and 9 bases at J, with 5 bases between the two ends. CDR3 sequence reads: CASSFPRELFF. The CDR3 DNA follows: TGTGCCAGCAGCTTTCCCAGGGAGCTGTTTTTT.

This clonotype was seen a handful of times. The V and J genes are TRBV7-2 and TRBJ2-7, with 10 bases identical to TRBD2. The V gene's germline CDR1 is SGHTA and CDR2 FQGNSA. V trimming: 1 base; J trimming: 6 bases; junction bases outside the gene matches: 9. This CDR3 region has 16 residues. DNA of the CDR3: TGTGCCAGCAGCTTAGAGGCTAGCGGGAGCAAGGCCGAGCAGTACTTC. Protein: CASSLEASGSKAEQYF.

The chain recombines TRBV5-1 with TRBJ2-5; the D gene is possibly TRBD2 (6 bases). The germline gives CDR1 SGHRS, CDR2 YFSETQ. V lost 4 bases and J 0 bases, leaving 19 bases between the germline ends. The CDR3 has 17 residues. The CDR3 spells CASSPTSGGRYQETQYF. In DNA, the CDR3 is TGCGCCAGCAGCCCAACCTCCGGGGGTCGGTACCAAGAGACCCAGTACTTC.

This clonotype appeared once. The chain links TRBV6-6 to TRBJ2-7; the match to TRBD1 covers 8 bases. V trimming: 6 bases; J trimming: 4 bases; junction bases outside the gene matches: 8. From germline, CDR1 is MNHNY and CDR2 SVGAGI (reference sequence). The CDR3 loop spans 14 amino acids. The CDR3 nucleotides are TGTGCCAGCAGATCCGGGACAGGAAAGTACGAGCAGTACTTC. Protein product: CASRSGTGKYEQYF.

This chain links TRBV15 with TRBJ1-2, with 9 bases matching TRBD1. Germline-derived CDR1 and CDR2 are LNHNV and YYDKDF (reference sequence). V trimming: 5 bases; J trimming: 7 bases; junction bases outside the gene matches: 17. The CDR3 is made up of 17 amino acids. Here the CDR3 DNA reads TGTGCCACCAGCGGCGGGACAGGGAGTCTTACGAGTCGTGGCTACACCTTC. It translates to CATSGGTGSLTSRGYTF. The full variable domain, completed using reference TRBV15 and TRBJ1-2, is DAMVIQNPRYQVTQFGKPVTLSCSQTLNHNVMYWYQQKSSQAPKLLFHYYDKDFNNEADTPDNFQSRRPNTSFCFLDIRSPGLGDTAMYLCATSGGTGSLTSRGYTFGSGTRLTVV.

A word on this clonotype: At one boundary the junction diverges from the germline segment, which might be a read error. The chain carries TRBV12-3 or TRBV12-4 and TRBJ1-6; 7 bases match TRBD1. This CDR3 region has 15 residues. CDR3 nucleotides: TGTGCCAGCAACCGACAGGGATTGAATAATTCACCTCTCCACTTT. It specifies CASNRQGLNNSPLHF.

The chain couples TRBV12-3 or TRBV12-4 to TRBJ2-2; D is undetermined. This CDR3 region has 14 residues. Trimming pared 6 bases from V and 4 bases from J, leaving 12 bases between. CDR3 nucleotides: TGTGCCAGCAGCACCCTCCGAATCACCGGGGAGCTGTTTTTT. It specifies CASSTLRITGELFF.